The 25 T cell receptor beta chains below were found in one sample sequenced in a study of blood T cell repertoires in COVID-19. TCRdb's copy holds only in-frame clones and misses some; the assay was immunoSEQ multiplex PCR. The data show some 60,000 clones, more than 90% seen once. The source material was peripheral blood. These receptors came from a man aged 55-75 years with acute or convalescent COVID-19.

The V and J genes are TRBV11-3 and TRBJ2-2; tentatively, D is TRBD1 (5 bases). V was clipped by 1 base and J by 6 bases, with 9 bases between them. Germline assignment: CDR1 SGHNT and CDR2 YENEEA. The CDR3 is 14 amino acids. The DNA of the CDR3 is TGTGCCAGCAGCTTAGCAAGGGGCTCCGGGGAGCTGTTTTTT. Its translation is CASSLARGSGELFF.

V and J are TRBV6-5 and TRBJ1-1; D remains ambiguous. The germline gives CDR1 MNHEY, CDR2 SVGAGI. The V and J ends lost 0 bases and 1 base respectively, with 6 bases between them. This CDR3 is 14 amino acids long. The CDR3 spells CASSYSNRNTEAFF. CDR3 bases: TGTGCCAGCAGTTACTCGAATAGGAACACTGAAGCTTTCTTT.

The chain uses TRBV6-1 and TRBJ1-4, with a weak D call TRBD1 (6 bases). From germline, CDR1 is MNHNS and CDR2 SASEGT. The CDR3 totals 16 residues. Trimming left V 1 base short and J 7 bases short, with 16 bases between. CDR3 sequence: CASSEGRTAFFEKLFF. In nucleotides, the CDR3 is TGTGCCAGCAGTGAAGGTCGGACAGCATTCTTTGAAAAACTGTTTTTT.

The chain uses TRBV7-2 and TRBJ2-3; 11 bases fit TRBD2. Germline V gene lookup returns CDR1 SGHTA and CDR2 FQGNSA. The CDR3 is 16 amino acids. V was clipped by 2 bases and J by 5 bases; unmatched bases: 6. CDR3 sequence reads: CASSLLSGGAGDTQYF. The CDR3 DNA reads TGTGCCAGCAGCTTACTTAGCGGGGGGGCCGGAGATACGCAGTATTTT.

The chain is built from TRBV6-5 and TRBJ1-3; D uncertain. The CDR3 runs 14 residues. Germline V CDR1 and CDR2: MNHEY, SVGAGI. V was clipped by 2 bases and J by 1 base, with 6 bases between them. CDR3 DNA sequence: TGTGCCAGCAGTTACCTGAGATCTGGAAACACCATATATTTT. This encodes CASSYLRSGNTIYF.

The V and J genes are TRBV30 and TRBJ2-7; 9 nucleotides match TRBD2. Germline CDR1 reads GTSNPN; CDR2 reads SVGIG (reference sequence). There are 16 residues in the CDR3. V was clipped by 4 bases and J by 4 bases; unmatched bases: 14. The CDR3 sequence: CAWTRTLREGAYEQYF. CDR3 DNA: TGTGCCTGGACCCGAACCCTGCGGGAGGGGGCATACGAGCAGTACTTC.

This clone was counted a few times. The rearrangement links TRBV5-6 to TRBJ1-3, with a tentative D call TRBD1 (5 bases). CDR3 length equals 15 residues. CDR1 SGHDT and CDR2 YYEEEE come from the germline V gene. Trimming removed 2 bases at V and 1 base at J, with 10 bases between. The CDR3 is CASSFDGGSGNTIYF. CDR3 nucleotide sequence: TGTGCCAGCAGCTTCGATGGGGGGTCTGGAAACACCATATATTTT.

The V call is TRBV5-6, the J call TRBJ1-3, with D hard to call. CDR3 length equals 18 residues. V lost 0 bases and J lost 3, with 19 bases in between. In germline, CDR1 is SGHDT, CDR2 YYEEEE. Written as DNA, the CDR3 is TGTGCCAGCAGCTTGGCCGCTGACCCGAGGGCTTATGGAAACACCATATATTTT. Its protein product is CASSLAADPRAYGNTIYF.

The chain carries TRBV3-1 (or the pseudogene TRBV3-2) and TRBJ2-5; D is unclear. Germline CDR1 is LGHDT and CDR2 is YNNKEL (reference sequence). Trimming shortened V by 1 base and J by 3 bases, and 15 bases separated the two germline ends. CDR3 length: 16 residues. Here the CDR3 reads CASSQASQSRKETQYF. CDR3 DNA sequence: TGTGCCAGCAGCCAAGCGTCACAGTCCCGAAAAGAGACCCAGTACTTC.

The J gene is TRBJ1-2, the V gene TRBV5-1, with a possible D match to TRBD1 (5 bases). The CDR3 has 15 residues. Deletions cut 3 bases from V and 8 bases from J, with 20 bases between. Germline V CDR1 and CDR2: SGHRS, YFSETQ. CDR3 bases: TGCGCCAGCAGCTGGGGGGAAATTGTCCCCGGCGGCTACACCTTC. Its translation is CASSWGEIVPGGYTF.

Remarks on this clone: At one end, the junction sequence differs from germline, possibly due to a read error. This rearrangement joins TRBV2 to TRBJ2-3; 8 nucleotides align to TRBD1. The germline V gene encodes CDR1 SNHLY and CDR2 FYNNEI. This CDR3 has 15 amino acids. CDR3 loop: CASREDRGKTDTQYF. The CDR3 nucleotides are TGTGCCAGCAGGGAAGACAGGGGAAAGACAGATACGCAGTATTTT. The complete variable domain, with remaining parts taken from reference TRBV2 and TRBJ2-3, reads EPEVTQTPSHQVTQMGQEVILRCVPISNHLYFYWYRQILGQKVEFLVSFYNNEISEKSEIFDDQFSVERPDGSNFTLKIRSTKLEDSAMYFCASREDRGKTDTQYFGPGTRLTVL.

The genes are TRBV18 and TRBJ1-1; possibly TRBD1 for D (6 bases). The CDR3 runs to 17 residues. Germline V CDR1 and CDR2: KGHSH, LQKENI. The V gene lost 2 bases and the J gene lost 5 bases, with 21 bases spanning the gap. In DNA, the CDR3 is TGTGCCAGCTCACCAGGACAGACCCGCGGGGGAAAAACTGAAGCTTTCTTT. Its protein product is CASSPGQTRGGKTEAFF.

This chain uses TRBV5-1 with TRBJ2-3; D is ambiguous. This CDR3 is 12 amino acids long. The germline V and J ends were trimmed by 7 bases and 2 bases, with 8 bases remaining between them. CDR1 and CDR2 from the germline V gene are SGHRS and YFSETQ. The DNA of the CDR3 is TGCGCCAGCTCCCCAAACACAGATACGCAGTATTTT. It translates to CASSPNTDTQYF.

This sequence joins TRBV7-7 and TRBJ2-1; 8 positions agree with TRBD1. Germline assignment: CDR1 SSHAT and CDR2 FNYEAQ (reference sequence). V was clipped by 5 bases and J by 10 bases; unmatched bases: 7. The CDR3 has 13 residues. CDR3 protein: CASSPDRDIEQFF. The CDR3 DNA reads as TGTGCCAGCAGCCCGGACAGGGATATCGAGCAGTTCTTC.

The CDR3 here is CASSLEPSAYNEQFF. The CDR3 bases are TGTGCCAGCAGCTTAGAGCCTAGCGCCTACAATGAGCAGTTCTTC. This sequence joins TRBV7-2 and TRBJ2-1; TRBD2 is a possible D gene (6 bases). V lost 1 base and J 2 bases, leaving 9 bases between the germline ends. The length of the CDR3 is 15 residues. Germline V gene lookup returns CDR1 SGHTA and CDR2 FQGNSA.

V gene TRBV11-2 combines with J gene TRBJ1-2, with D perhaps matching TRBD1 (6 bases). The V gene's germline CDR1 is SGHAT and CDR2 FQNNGV. This CDR3 comprises 13 residues. V lost 6 bases and J lost 7, with 15 bases in between. The CDR3 loop is CASSPKGGVGYTF. Here the CDR3 DNA reads TGTGCCAGCAGTCCGAAGGGGGGGGTTGGCTACACCTTC.

V and J are TRBV29-1 and TRBJ1-2; D call uncertain. CDR1 SQVTM and CDR2 ANQGSEA come from the germline V gene. The V and J ends lost 6 bases and 3 bases respectively, with 11 bases between them. CDR3 length: 12 residues. For the CDR3, the DNA is TGCAGCGTCCTGGAGAAATACTATGGCTACACCTTC. It is translated as CSVLEKYYGYTF. Variable domain in full (rest from reference TRBV29-1 and TRBJ1-2): SAVISQKPSRDICQRGTSLTIQCQVDSQVTMMFWYRQQPGQSLTLIATANQGSEATYESGFVIDKFPISRPNLTFSTLTVSNMSPEDSSIYLCSVLEKYYGYTFGSGTRLTVV.

This chain links TRBV5-1 with TRBJ1-5; 7 nucleotides line up with TRBD1. The V segment lost 0 bases and the J segment 4 bases; nucleotides outside the gene matches: 4. Germline-derived CDR1 and CDR2 are SGHRS and YFSETQ. The CDR3 loop spans 15 amino acids. CDR3 region: CASSLAGQINQPQHF. CDR3 DNA: TGCGCCAGCAGCTTGGCGGGACAGATAAATCAGCCCCAGCATTTT.

V and J are TRBV14 and TRBJ2-4, with a weak D call TRBD2 (5 bases). V lost 4 bases and J lost 5, with 12 bases in between. CDR3 length: 14 amino acids. The V gene's germline CDR1 is SGHDN and CDR2 FVKESK. For the CDR3, the DNA is TGTGCCAGCAGCCGCGCAGGAGGAGAAAACATTCAGTACTTC. It translates to CASSRAGGENIQYF.

This clone has just a few counts. The gene calls are TRBV30 and TRBJ1-3; 8 bases agree with TRBD1. CDR1 and CDR2 from the germline V gene are GTSNPN and SVGIG (reference sequence). This CDR3 comprises 16 residues. V lost 2 bases, J lost 0 bases, and 6 bases stayed unmatched. The CDR3 bases are TGTGCCTGGAGTTACTGGACAGGGCGCTCTGGAAACACCATATATTTT. It codes for CAWSYWTGRSGNTIYF.

The V gene is TRBV2, the J gene TRBJ1-5; D might be TRBD1 (5 bases). The CDR3 has 13 amino acids. V lost 8 bases and J lost 1, with 9 bases in between. Germline CDR1 is SNHLY and CDR2 is FYNNEI. The CDR3 region has the DNA TGTGCCAGCGAGCGGGGGAGCAATCAGCCCCAGCATTTT. It codes for CASERGSNQPQHF.

The V call is TRBV24-1, the J call TRBJ2-7; tentative D call: TRBD1 (7 bases). The CDR3 is made up of 16 amino acids. In germline, CDR1 is KGHDR, CDR2 SFDVKD. The V and J ends lost 4 bases and 0 bases respectively, with 15 bases between them. The CDR3 loop reads CATSDPRGESSYEQYF. The CDR3 nucleotides read TGTGCCACCAGTGACCCCAGGGGGGAAAGCTCCTACGAGCAGTACTTC.

The chain uses TRBV7-8 and TRBJ1-5, with TRBD1 matching over 7 bases. Germline CDR1 and CDR2: SGHVS and FQNEAQ. The ends lost 5 bases at V and 7 bases at J; junction bases unmatched: 8. CDR3 length equals 14 residues. CDR3 sequence reads: CASSRGGGWQPQHF. In DNA, the CDR3 is TGTGCCAGCAGCCGAGGAGGGGGCTGGCAGCCCCAGCATTTT.

The CDR3 is CASSPGLASTGELFF. The CDR3, as DNA: TGCGCCAGCAGCCCGGGACTAGCTTCCACCGGGGAGCTGTTTTTT. J is TRBJ2-2 and V is TRBV5-1; 9 bases agree with TRBD2. With V trimmed by 4 bases and J by 4 bases, 5 bases remained unmatched. CDR1 is SGHRS and CDR2 is YFSETQ in the germline V gene. The CDR3 totals 15 residues.

The chain is built from TRBV2 and TRBJ2-3, with D maybe TRBD1 (6 bases). V lost 7 bases to trimming and J lost 2 bases, with 19 bases between them. There are 16 residues in the CDR3. CDR1 is SNHLY and CDR2 is FYNNEI in the germline V gene. In DNA form, the CDR3 reads TGTGCCAGCACCATGGGGGAGACAGGAAACACAGATACGCAGTATTTT. Residues: CASTMGETGNTDTQYF.